The 23 T cell receptor beta chains given below trace back to one sample, sequenced in a study of T cells in Graves' hyperthyroidism and ophthalmopathy. It was RNA transcripts that yielded the amplified TCR beta CDR3 regions. A set of HTBI primers served as the primers for a first-round RT-PCR of the TCR CDR3. TCRdb reanalysed the multiplex PCR reads using MiXCR and keeps one entry per CDR3 protein. The repertoire includes about 710,000 distinct CDR3 sequences, 16% of them detected once, and roughly 8% sits in the top ten. Sequenced: blood. All receptors derive from a young man with Graves' hyperthyroidism.

V is TRBV5-5 and J is TRBJ2-1, with 9 bases lining up with TRBD2. This CDR3 has 13 residues. CDR1 is SGHKS and CDR2 is YYEKEE in the germline V gene (reference sequence). The V segment lost 5 bases and the J segment 9 bases; nucleotides outside the gene matches: 6. CDR3 sequence (DNA): TGTGCCAGCAGTGGTGGCGGGAGGGCTGAGCAGTTCTTC. Residues: CASSGGGRAEQFF.

This clonotype was counted a few times. The V and J genes are TRBV7-2 and TRBJ2-7; 8 bases fit TRBD1. The V gene's germline CDR1 is SGHTA and CDR2 FQGNSA. J was trimmed by 1 base and V by 5 bases; bases with no gene match: 4. The CDR3 totals 14 residues. The CDR3 reads CASSKDRASYEQYF. CDR3 nucleotides: TGTGCCAGCAGCAAGGACAGGGCGTCCTACGAGCAGTACTTC. Supplemented by reference TRBV7-2 and TRBJ2-7, the full variable domain reads GAGVSQSPSNKVTEKGKDVELRCDPISGHTALYWYRQSLGQGLEFLIYFQGNSAPDKSGLPSDRFSAERTGGSVSTLTIQRTQQEDSAVYLCASSKDRASYEQYFGPGTRLTVT.

A few counts support this clonotype. The chain joins TRBV7-2 to TRBJ1-1; weak D call: TRBD1 (5 bases). The germline V gene has CDR1 SGHTA and CDR2 FQGNSA. Trimming left V 0 bases short and J 1 base short, with 18 bases between. The CDR3 is 18 residues long. The CDR3 sequence: CASSLAAVVEGSNTEAFF. CDR3 nucleotides: TGTGCCAGCAGCTTAGCGGCGGTCGTAGAGGGGTCGAACACTGAAGCTTTCTTT.

This clonotype was found many times. The chain uses TRBV7-8 and TRBJ2-7, with TRBD1 matching over 8 bases. This CDR3 is built from 14 residues. Germline loops: CDR1 SGHVS, CDR2 FQNEAQ. V lost 3 bases and J lost 5; bases outside the gene matches: 6. CDR3 amino acids: CASSFRTGPHEQYF. Here the CDR3 DNA reads TGTGCCAGCAGCTTCCGGACAGGGCCGCACGAGCAGTACTTC.

Worth noting for this clonotype: The germline gene is not matched at one end of the junction; a read error may be the cause. This rearrangement joins TRBV10-3 to TRBJ1-1; D not certain. There are 15 residues in the CDR3. Germline CDR1 reads ENHRY; CDR2 reads SYGVKD. The CDR3 spells CAISEQDYMNTETFF. The CDR3 region has the DNA TGTGCCATCAGTGAGCAGGATTACATGAACACTGAAACTTTCTTT.

V gene TRBV5-1 combines with J gene TRBJ1-1; 7 nucleotides line up with TRBD1. CDR1 and CDR2 from the germline V gene are SGHRS and YFSETQ. This CDR3 is built from 15 residues. Trimming removed 2 bases from V and 2 bases from J; junction bases left unmatched: 6. CDR3: CASSFLQGINTEAFF. CDR3 nucleotide sequence: TGCGCCAGCAGCTTCCTACAGGGGATTAACACTGAAGCTTTCTTT. Variable domain in full (rest from reference TRBV5-1 and TRBJ1-1): KAGVTQTPRYLIKTRGQQVTLSCSPISGHRSVSWYQQTPGQGLQFLFEYFSETQRNKGNFPGRFSGRQFSNSRSEMNVSTLELGDSALYLCASSFLQGINTEAFFGQGTRLTVV.

This clonotype showed up just a few times. This chain uses TRBV12-3 or TRBV12-4 with TRBJ2-7; 7 positions match TRBD1. The CDR3 is 14 amino acids. Losses at the gene ends were 7 bases for V and 2 bases for J; bases not matched to a gene: 8. As DNA, the CDR3 is TGTGCCAGCACCATCGGACAGGTGACCTACGAGCAGTACTTC. Translation gives CASTIGQVTYEQYF.

The sample holds many counts of this clonotype. This rearrangement joins TRBV11-2 to TRBJ2-5; D is undetermined. This CDR3 has 13 amino acids. Germline CDR1 and CDR2: SGHAT and FQNNGV. The ends were cut back, 2 bases at V and 5 bases at J, with 9 bases in the middle. CDR3 amino acids: CASSLLIGETQYF. In DNA form, the CDR3 reads TGTGCCAGCAGCTTACTGATCGGGGAGACCCAGTACTTC.

The chain is built from TRBV7-9 and TRBJ2-1, with D possibly matching TRBD2 (6 bases). Trimming cost V 8 bases and J 8 bases, with 10 bases left between them. CDR3 size: 11 residues. Germline V gene data show CDR1 as SEHNR and CDR2 as FQNEAQ (reference sequence). CDR3 protein: CASDWGDEQFF. The CDR3 coding sequence is TGTGCCAGCGACTGGGGGGATGAGCAGTTCTTC.

This clonotype was observed many times. The chain uses TRBV20-1 and TRBJ2-1; TRBD2 matches 8 bases. V was clipped by 1 base and J by 2 bases; unmatched bases: 4. Germline lookup yields CDR1 DFQATT and CDR2 SNEGSKA (reference sequence). The CDR3 sequence is 15 residues long. CDR3 loop: CSARVAGGAYNEQFF. The CDR3 DNA follows: TGCAGTGCTAGAGTGGCGGGAGGCGCCTACAATGAGCAGTTCTTC.

This clonotype has a count of ten or more. The V and J genes are TRBV27 and TRBJ1-1; TRBD1 agrees at 7 bases. The CDR3 is 15 amino acids. The ends lost 4 bases at V and 0 bases at J; junction bases unmatched: 5. The germline CDR1 and CDR2 sequences are MNHEY and SMNVEV (reference sequence). CDR3 nucleotide sequence: TGTGCCAGCAGTTCGGGGACAGCCTTGAACACTGAAGCTTTCTTT. It encodes CASSSGTALNTEAFF.

The rearrangement links TRBV6-2 or TRBV6-3 to TRBJ2-7, with D unclear. The germline V gene encodes CDR1 MNHEY and CDR2 SVGEGT. Trimming cost V 0 bases and J 6 bases, with 9 bases left between them. CDR3 size: 13 residues. The CDR3 loop is CASSYSEPGEQYF. In DNA form, the CDR3 reads TGTGCCAGCAGTTACTCCGAGCCGGGCGAGCAGTACTTC.

This clonotype was recorded many times. V gene TRBV28 combines with J gene TRBJ1-2; TRBD1 aligns across 10 bases. The CDR3 extends over 15 amino acids. Germline CDR1 is MDHEN and CDR2 is SYDVKM. V was pared by 7 bases and J by 5 bases, with 10 bases of the junction left unmatched. The CDR3 bases are TGTGCCAGCACTCGCGGGACAGGGGTAGATTATGGCTACACCTTC. As protein: CASTRGTGVDYGYTF.

There are a few counts of this clonotype. The chain couples TRBV15 to TRBJ1-4, with TRBD1 as a possible D gene (5 bases). Trimming removed 2 bases from V and 6 bases from J, with 22 bases in between. Germline V gives CDR1 LNHNV, CDR2 YYDKDF (reference sequence). This CDR3 region has 18 residues. In nucleotides, the CDR3 is TGTGCCACCAGCAGATCACAACCCGGGACGGTGAATGATGAAAAACTGTTTTTT. Residues: CATSRSQPGTVNDEKLFF. The full variable domain, its missing parts supplied by reference TRBV15 and TRBJ1-4, is DAMVIQNPRYQVTQFGKPVTLSCSQTLNHNVMYWYQQKSSQAPKLLFHYYDKDFNNEADTPDNFQSRRPNTSFCFLDIRSPGLGDTAMYLCATSRSQPGTVNDEKLFFGSGTQLSVL.

The CDR3 sequence is CASSQDSLYTQYF. CDR3 in DNA: TGTGCCAGCAGCCAAGATTCTCTTTATACGCAGTATTTT. The chain joins TRBV3-1 to TRBJ2-3, with D unclear. The CDR3 loop spans 13 amino acids. V lost 0 bases and J 7 bases, leaving 8 bases between the germline ends. Germline V gene lookup returns CDR1 LGHDT and CDR2 YNNKEL (reference sequence).

This clonotype was observed many times. This sequence joins TRBV12-3 or TRBV12-4 and TRBJ2-5; 8 bases are a match to TRBD1. The trim removed 6 bases at V and 5 bases at J, leaving 5 bases unmatched. The CDR3 covers 13 residues. In DNA, the CDR3 is TGTGCCAGCAGGCCGACAGGGGTTGAGACCCAGTACTTC. It translates to CASRPTGVETQYF.

In this sample, this clonotype turned up many times. This chain connects TRBV28 to TRBJ2-1; no reliable D call. The CDR3 loop spans 17 amino acids. Germline CDR1 reads MDHEN; CDR2 reads SYDVKM. V was shortened by 5 bases and J by 0 bases, with 17 bases between the two germline ends. CDR3 protein: CASSPPLEINSYNEQFF. CDR3 bases: TGTGCCAGCAGTCCTCCCCTTGAGATAAACTCCTACAATGAGCAGTTCTTC.

This clonotype was recorded many times. The chain uses TRBV28 and TRBJ2-7; D is undetermined. Trimming stripped 6 bases from V and 4 bases from J, with 4 bases between. The CDR3 totals 10 residues. Germline loops: CDR1 MDHEN, CDR2 SYDVKM. The CDR3 spells CASRRYEQYF. The CDR3 nucleotides are TGTGCCAGCAGGCGGTACGAGCAGTACTTC. Filled out from reference TRBV28 and TRBJ2-7, the complete variable domain reads DVKVTQSSRYLVKRTGEKVFLECVQDMDHENMFWYRQDPGLGLRLIYFSYDVKMKEKGDIPEGYSVSREKKERFSLILESASTNQTSMYLCASRRYEQYFGPGTRLTVT.

CDR3 sequence (DNA): TGTGCCAGCTCACCACAGAATGACGGCCCAGGAAGCTATGGCTACACCTTC. Encoded protein: CASSPQNDGPGSYGYTF. The chain is built from TRBV18 and TRBJ1-2; no reliable D call. The germline V and J ends were trimmed by 1 base and 4 bases, with 19 bases remaining between them. Germline CDR1 KGHSH, CDR2 LQKENI. The CDR3 covers 17 residues.

J is TRBJ1-3 and V is TRBV12-3 or TRBV12-4; D unclear. V was pared by 3 bases and J by 0 bases, with 9 bases between. The length of the CDR3 is 15 residues. CDR3 amino acids: CASSLIGFSGNTIYF. In DNA, the CDR3 is TGTGCCAGCAGTTTGATAGGATTCTCTGGAAACACCATATATTTT.

The table lists this clonotype with a few counts. The chain combines TRBV2 with TRBJ2-7; D is possibly TRBD1 or TRBD2 (5 bases each). The germline CDR1 and CDR2 sequences are SNHLY and FYNNEI. V gave up 8 bases and J gave up 5 bases, with 16 bases separating them. CDR3 length: 13 residues. CDR3 DNA: TGTGCCAGCGGGACCGATGATGCAGACGAGCAGTACTTC. It specifies CASGTDDADEQYF.

The chain uses TRBV6-2 or TRBV6-3 and TRBJ2-1; 7 bases map to TRBD2. The ends lost 8 bases at V and 3 bases at J; junction bases unmatched: 10. CDR3 size: 15 residues. The germline V gene encodes CDR1 MNHEY and CDR2 SVGEGT. CDR3: CASLMTAGIYNEQFF. CDR3 nucleotide sequence: TGTGCCAGCTTGATGACAGCGGGGATCTACAATGAGCAGTTCTTC.

This clonotype turned up a few times. The J gene is TRBJ1-2, the V gene TRBV3-1, with D possibly being TRBD1 (5 bases). Germline CDR1 is LGHDT and CDR2 is YNNKEL (reference sequence). This CDR3 comprises 16 residues. The V gene lost 0 bases and the J gene lost 7 bases, with 18 bases spanning the gap. CDR3: CASSQERARVFSGYTF. CDR3 DNA sequence: TGTGCCAGCAGCCAAGAACGCGCCAGGGTTTTCAGTGGCTACACCTTC.